This T cell receptor beta chain stems from a study of T cells expressing NK-cell markers. At the level of the study: Sequenced donors, eight in total, included seven who were HCMV-seropositive and one who was seronegative.

The CDR3 spans 15 residues. The germline gives CDR1 MGHRA, CDR2 YSYEKL. TCRdb derives one entry per CDR3 protein from the 5' RACE reads, leaving out DNA. The sample has 500,000 to 700,000 distinct CDR3 sequences. This sequence was found in a man between 18 and 35 years old in good health. The sequenced sample consisted of blood T cells: a sorted CD56 or NKG2C T cell subset, CD4+ or CD8+ T cells, or bulk PBMC T cells (not recorded which). The chain has TRBV4-1 and TRBJ2-2; the D gene TCRdb calls, TRBD1, cannot be checked with no DNA. The CDR3 spells CASKGQGAFPGELFF.